What follows are 27 T cell receptor beta chains derived from one specimen sequenced in a study of blood T cell repertoires in COVID-19. Libraries were prepared by immunoSEQ multiplex PCR; TCRdb keeps only in-frame clonotypes and omits some of them. The sample has 70,000 or so clones, around nine tenths seen once. Sequenced: peripheral blood. These receptors originate from a human donor in a cohort sampled during active COVID-19.

This clone occurred once. The CDR3 reads CASSPLRGQGVWNTEAFF. CDR3 coding DNA: TGCGCCAGCAGCCCGCTAAGGGGGCAGGGGGTATGGAACACTGAAGCTTTCTTT. The chain joins TRBV4-1 to TRBJ1-1; 7 bases agree with TRBD1. J lost 1 base, V lost 4 bases, and 15 bases had no gene match. Germline V gives CDR1 MGHRA, CDR2 YSYEKL. The CDR3 has 18 residues.

This rearrangement joins TRBV3-1 (or the pseudogene TRBV3-2) to TRBJ2-3; D is possibly TRBD2 (5 bases). This CDR3 has 13 residues. V was cut by 3 bases and J by 3 bases, with 7 bases left in between. Germline assignment: CDR1 LGHDT and CDR2 YNNKEL (reference sequence). DNA of the CDR3: TGTGCCAGCAGCCACTTAGCGACAGATACGCAGTATTTT. Protein sequence: CASSHLATDTQYF.

This clone appeared once. The gene calls are TRBV6-5 and TRBJ2-7; D is perhaps TRBD1 (6 bases). Germline-derived CDR1 and CDR2 are MNHEY and SVGAGI. V was shortened by 8 bases and J by 2 bases, with 13 bases between the two germline ends. This CDR3 has 13 amino acids. This CDR3 reads CASHTDSPYEQYF. The CDR3 region has the DNA TGTGCCAGCCATACGGACAGTCCCTACGAGCAGTACTTC.

V and J are TRBV7-2 and TRBJ2-1; TRBD2 matches 7 bases. The junction had 8 bases not matched to a gene; V was cut back by 2 bases and J by 4 bases. Germline V gene sequence: CDR1 SGHTA, CDR2 FQGNSA. The CDR3 extends over 16 amino acids. This CDR3 reads CASSLPSGVVYNEQFF. In DNA, the CDR3 is TGTGCCAGCAGCTTACCGAGCGGGGTCGTGTACAATGAGCAGTTCTTC.

By share, this clone ranks as medium-sized. The genes are TRBV24-1 and TRBJ2-3; D perhaps matches TRBD2 (6 bases). Germline V gene lookup returns CDR1 KGHDR and CDR2 SFDVKD. The CDR3 contains 18 residues. Trimming removed 1 base from V and 2 bases from J, with 18 bases in between. CDR3 sequence reads: CATSDFGDSGYLTDTQYF. DNA for the CDR3: TGTGCCACCAGTGATTTCGGTGATAGCGGATACCTCACAGATACGCAGTATTTT.

The rearrangement uses TRBV19 and TRBJ2-3, with D possibly being TRBD2 (6 bases). Germline CDR1 is LNHDA and CDR2 is SQIVND (reference sequence). Trimming pared 3 bases from V and 2 bases from J, leaving 12 bases between. The CDR3 runs 15 residues. CDR3 loop: CASSINLANTDTQYF. The CDR3 region has the DNA TGTGCCAGTAGTATTAACCTAGCGAACACAGATACGCAGTATTTT.

CDR3 bases: TGCGCCAGCAGCCAAGATATAACCGGGGAGCTGTTTTTT. It codes for CASSQDITGELFF. The V call is TRBV4-3, the J call TRBJ2-2; D remains unclear. V was clipped by 0 bases and J by 5 bases, with 4 bases between them. The CDR3 length is 13 residues. CDR1 is LGHNA and CDR2 is YSLEER in the germline V gene.

The chain has TRBV6-1 and TRBJ2-5; a possible D gene is TRBD2 (5 bases). V lost 2 bases to trimming and J lost 1 base, with 8 bases between them. The germline V gene encodes CDR1 MNHNS and CDR2 SASEGT. This CDR3 is 14 amino acids long. CDR3 DNA sequence: TGTGCCAGCAGTGAACGGGCGGGCCAAGAGACCCAGTACTTC. This codes for CASSERAGQETQYF.

The chain recombines TRBV28 with TRBJ2-7; tentatively, D is TRBD2 (7 bases). V lost 6 bases and J lost 3, with 21 bases in between. Germline loops: CDR1 MDHEN, CDR2 SYDVKM. This CDR3 has 16 residues. For the CDR3, the DNA is TGTGCCAGCAGCCCGCCCTTCTGGGGGGGCGGCTACGAGCAGTACTTC. Its translation is CASSPPFWGGGYEQYF. The variable domain in full, with the rest retrieved from reference TRBV28 and TRBJ2-7, is DVKVTQSSRYLVKRTGEKVFLECVQDMDHENMFWYRQDPGLGLRLIYFSYDVKMKEKGDIPEGYSVSREKKERFSLILESASTNQTSMYLCASSPPFWGGGYEQYFGPGTRLTVT.

Only a few counts were recorded for this clone. The chain has TRBV4-1 and TRBJ1-6, with TRBD1 as a possible D gene (5 bases). The CDR3 covers 15 residues. Trimming pared 1 base from V and 10 bases from J, leaving 14 bases between. The germline V gene encodes CDR1 MGHRA and CDR2 YSYEKL. As DNA, the CDR3 is TGCGCCAGCAGCCAAGGCCGCGCGGGGCCATCACCCCTCCACTTT. Its translation is CASSQGRAGPSPLHF.

The chain is built from TRBV9 and TRBJ1-1, with a weak D call TRBD1 (5 bases). Between the trimmed V and J ends, which lost 4 bases and 3 bases, there was a span of 22 bases. Germline V gene data show CDR1 as SGDLS and CDR2 as YYNGEE. The CDR3 totals 17 residues. The CDR3 sequence is CASSSGSSRTIDTEAFF. CDR3 sequence (DNA): TGTGCCAGCAGCTCGGGTTCCTCACGGACAATCGACACTGAAGCTTTCTTT.

The rearrangement uses TRBV4-1 and TRBJ2-7; D perhaps matches TRBD2 (6 bases). Deletions cut 0 bases from V and 0 bases from J, with 15 bases between. CDR3 length: 17 residues. Germline CDR1 MGHRA, CDR2 YSYEKL. Written as DNA, the CDR3 is TGCGCCAGCAGCCAAGAACCGCCGGGAGCAATCTCCTACGAGCAGTACTTC. Amino acids: CASSQEPPGAISYEQYF.

The chain links TRBV6-1 to TRBJ2-1; TRBD2 matches 9 bases. Germline V gene data show CDR1 as MNHNS and CDR2 as SASEGT. The CDR3 has 17 amino acids. The V gene end was trimmed by 0 bases and the J gene end by 6 bases; junction bases not matched to a gene: 9. CDR3 bases: TGTGCCAGCAGTGAAGCGCTTCGTAGCGGGAGAGGCAATGAGCAGTTCTTC. Translation: CASSEALRSGRGNEQFF.

This clone came up a few times. V and J are TRBV4-1 and TRBJ2-3; a weak D match, TRBD1 (6 bases). The germline V gene encodes CDR1 MGHRA and CDR2 YSYEKL. V was clipped by 8 bases and J by 1 base, with 16 bases between them. The CDR3 covers 15 residues. The CDR3 reads CASQELAGGTDTQYF. CDR3 DNA: TGCGCCAGCCAGGAATTGGCAGGGGGCACAGATACGCAGTATTTT.

In DNA, the CDR3 is TGTGCCAGCAGCTTAGGAGGGGGAAGCAATCAGCCCCAGCATTTT. It translates to CASSLGGGSNQPQHF. This rearrangement joins TRBV7-2 to TRBJ1-5, with a possible D match to TRBD1 (6 bases). The CDR3 spans 15 residues. The V gene's germline CDR1 is SGHTA and CDR2 FQGNSA. The V and J ends lost 1 base and 1 base respectively, with 8 bases between them.

This clone was counted between two and nine times. The chain joins TRBV2 to TRBJ1-5; a possible D gene is TRBD1 (6 bases). V lost 2 bases, J lost 4 bases, and 12 bases lay in between. CDR1 is SNHLY, CDR2 FYNNEI, per germline. The CDR3 extends over 15 amino acids. DNA of the CDR3: TGTGCCAGCAGTGAACTGGGGGCGAGTAATCAGCCCCAGCATTTT. As protein: CASSELGASNQPQHF.

There are a few counts of this clone. The V and J genes are TRBV4-1 and TRBJ1-4; a possible D gene is TRBD1 (6 bases). There are 15 residues in the CDR3. Trimming pared 5 bases from V and 2 bases from J, leaving 12 bases between. Germline loops: CDR1 MGHRA, CDR2 YSYEKL. DNA for the CDR3: TGCGCCAGCAGCATACAGGGAGCCACTAATGAAAAACTGTTTTTT. It specifies CASSIQGATNEKLFF.

This clone has more than one count but fewer than ten. The rearrangement joins TRBV5-1 to TRBJ2-3; D is uncertain. CDR1 is SGHRS, CDR2 YFSETQ, per germline. The CDR3 length is 12 residues. Trimming left V 4 bases short and J 2 bases short, with 5 bases between. The CDR3 reads CASSPNTDTQYF. The CDR3, as DNA: TGCGCCAGCAGCCCTAACACAGATACGCAGTATTTT.

CDR3 region: CASSHDRANGELFF. DNA of the CDR3: TGTGCCAGCAGTCACGACAGGGCTAACGGGGAGCTGTTTTTT. This chain links TRBV27 with TRBJ2-2, with TRBD1 identical over 7 bases. Per the germline V gene, CDR1 is MNHEY and CDR2 is SMNVEV (reference sequence). This CDR3 contains 14 residues. V lost 5 bases and J lost 7; bases outside the gene matches: 7.

V is TRBV27 and J is TRBJ2-1, with D possibly TRBD2 on 5 matching bases. The CDR3 is made up of 16 amino acids. Per germline, CDR1 MNHEY and CDR2 SMNVEV (reference sequence). Trimming took off 2 bases at V and 5 bases at J, with 16 bases between the two ends. This chain's CDR3 is CASSLIWEKRNNEQFF. The DNA of the CDR3 is TGTGCCAGCAGTTTAATTTGGGAGAAAAGGAACAATGAGCAGTTCTTC.

The genes are TRBV10-3 and TRBJ2-5; 7 bases are shared with TRBD1. Germline-derived CDR1 and CDR2 are ENHRY and SYGVKD. V shed 4 bases, J shed 1 base, and the junction held 3 bases outside the gene matches. The length of the CDR3 is 14 residues. The CDR3 region has the DNA TGTGCCATCAGTGTCGGGACAGCCCAAGAGACCCAGTACTTC. Translating gives CAISVGTAQETQYF.

This clone was counted a single time. The chain has TRBV15 and TRBJ2-3; 7 bases line up with TRBD1. The germline V gene encodes CDR1 LNHNV and CDR2 YYDKDF (reference sequence). The CDR3 is made up of 14 amino acids. J gave up 1 base and V 5 bases, and 3 bases lay outside the gene matches. CDR3 sequence reads: CATSSQGGTDTQYF. The CDR3 nucleotides are TGTGCCACCAGCTCTCAGGGGGGCACAGATACGCAGTATTTT.

This chain connects TRBV21-1 to TRBJ2-7; the table gives TRBD2 as D, unverified against the DNA. TRBV21-1 is labeled a pseudogene. The CDR3 runs 14 residues. In nucleotides, the CDR3 is TGTGCCAGCAGCAAAGTTTGCGGGGGGCGGGAGCAGTACTTC. It is translated as CASSKVCGGREQYF.

V and J are TRBV11-2 and TRBJ2-6; 10 bases are a match to TRBD1. Germline V gives CDR1 SGHAT, CDR2 FQNNGV. This CDR3 spans 19 amino acids. J lost 3 bases, V lost 5 bases, and 13 bases had no gene match. The CDR3 bases are TGTGCCAGCAGCAAAAAACCGGGACAGGGGTCTTATGGGGCCAACGTCCTGACTTTC. This codes for CASSKKPGQGSYGANVLTF.

This sequence joins TRBV27 and TRBJ1-4; possible D gene TRBD1, 5 bases. The germline gives CDR1 MNHEY, CDR2 SMNVEV (reference sequence). The CDR3 has 14 residues. V gave up 6 bases and J gave up 4 bases, with 12 bases separating them. The CDR3 region has the DNA TGTGCCAGCAGGCTACGGGGGTTTAATGAAAAACTGTTTTTT. Its translation is CASRLRGFNEKLFF.

The chain is built from TRBV2 and TRBJ2-3; TRBD1 is a possible D gene (6 bases). Trimming left V 5 bases short and J 0 bases short, with 9 bases between. Germline values: CDR1 SNHLY, CDR2 FYNNEI. The length of the CDR3 is 14 residues. The chain's CDR3 is CASSRQASTDTQYF. Written as DNA, the CDR3 is TGTGCCAGCAGTAGACAGGCTAGCACAGATACGCAGTATTTT.

The chain links TRBV9 to TRBJ2-7, with D possibly matching TRBD1 (5 bases). The CDR3 extends over 12 amino acids. V was cut by 3 bases and J by 5 bases, with 9 bases left in between. CDR1 is SGDLS and CDR2 is YYNGEE in the germline V gene. The CDR3 here is CASSASGNEQYF. For the CDR3, the DNA is TGTGCCAGCAGCGCTTCAGGGAACGAGCAGTACTTC.